This TCR beta chain was profiled in a study of STAT3 mutations in large granular lymphocyte leukemia. This table comes from immunoSEQ multiplex PCR, and its TCRdb copy is limited to in-frame clones, with some not included. The sample lists roughly 22,000 clones; around 93% were seen once. Germline CDR1 reads KGHSH; CDR2 reads LQKENI. The CDR3 loop spans 12 amino acids. The V gene lost 6 bases and the J gene lost 4 bases, with 9 bases spanning the gap. Study results and limitations: Every T-cell large granular lymphocyte leukemia patient had at least one immunodominant TCR beta clonotype. Suggested: STAT3 mutation was not the ancestral event for these clonal expansions. TCR clonotype switching after therapy occurred in about 35% of the 18 patients.

This clone appeared a single time. Its antigen remains unidentified. Input material: peripheral blood mononuclear cells. J is TRBJ1-2 and V is TRBV18, with a weak D call TRBD1 (6 bases). The TCR sequence derives from a man aged 40-49 years with T-cell large granular lymphocyte leukemia. Some clones in this sample may be carry-over from other donors' samples. CDR3 sequence: CASSAGVYGYTF. The CDR3, as DNA: TGTGCCAGCTCGGCAGGGGTCTATGGCTACACCTTC. The whole variable domain, filled in from reference TRBV18 and TRBJ1-2, reads NAGVMQNPRHLVRRRGQEARLRCSPMKGHSHVYWYRQLPEEGLKFMVYLQKENIIDESGMPKERFSAEFPKEGPSILRIQQVVRGDSAAYFCASSAGVYGYTFGSGTRLTVV.